A single sample gave rise to the 15 T cell receptor beta chains below, sequenced in a study of beta chain features in type 1 diabetes. Expressed TCRB transcripts were sequenced because the isolated RNA had all been reverse transcribed beforehand. Only in-frame clones appear in the TCRdb table, and some are missing; sequencing was by immunoSEQ multiplex PCR. The sample carries 200,000 to 250,000 clones, 27% recorded once. Sequenced input: central memory CD4+ T cells from blood. All receptors come from a man aged 25 to 40 in good health.

This chain connects TRBV5-1 to TRBJ2-3, with D perhaps given as TRBD1 or TRBD2 (5 bases each). The germline V gene has CDR1 SGHRS and CDR2 YFSETQ. The germline V and J ends were trimmed by 0 bases and 2 bases, with 10 bases remaining between them. CDR3 size: 15 residues. CDR3 bases: TGCGCCAGCAGCTTGGCGCAGGGAGCCACAGATACGCAGTATTTT. It codes for CASSLAQGATDTQYF.

This clone was detected a few times. This rearrangement joins TRBV5-1 to TRBJ2-5, with 7 bases matching TRBD2. CDR3 length: 13 amino acids. Trimming took 1 base from V and 4 from J; bases not matched to a gene: 1. CDR1 SGHRS and CDR2 YFSETQ come from the germline V gene. This chain's CDR3 is CASSLSGGETQYF. DNA of the CDR3: TGCGCCAGCAGCTTGTCGGGAGGAGAGACCCAGTACTTC.

In its sample, this clone was seen once. The chain combines TRBV2 with TRBJ2-1; D is perhaps TRBD2 (6 bases). Trimming left V 4 bases short and J 1 base short, with 11 bases between. Germline V lookup: CDR1 SNHLY, CDR2 FYNNEI. This CDR3 has 15 amino acids. The CDR3 DNA follows: TGTGCCAGCAGTGGCCTGGCGGGGTCCTACAATGAGCAGTTCTTC. Translation: CASSGLAGSYNEQFF.

This clone appeared a few times. J is TRBJ1-1 and V is TRBV7-9, with 10 positions matching TRBD1. The CDR3 sequence is 15 residues long. Germline V gene lookup returns CDR1 SEHNR and CDR2 FQNEAQ (reference sequence). The junction had 5 bases not matched to a gene; V was cut back by 6 bases and J by 1 base. The CDR3 sequence is CASRLTGGKNTEAFF. The CDR3 DNA is TGTGCCAGCAGGTTGACAGGGGGCAAGAACACTGAAGCTTTCTTT.

This clone appeared many times. The chain combines TRBV7-2 with TRBJ2-7; maybe TRBD2 (6 bases). This CDR3 spans 13 amino acids. The germline gives CDR1 SGHTA, CDR2 FQGNSA. Trimming pared 5 bases from V and 5 bases from J, leaving 13 bases between. This CDR3 reads CASSPTSRNEQYF. The CDR3 nucleotides read TGTGCCAGCAGCCCGACTAGTCGGAACGAGCAGTACTTC. Combining the CDR3 with reference TRBV7-2 and TRBJ2-7 gives the whole variable domain GAGVSQSPSNKVTEKGKDVELRCDPISGHTALYWYRQSLGQGLEFLIYFQGNSAPDKSGLPSDRFSAERTGGSVSTLTIQRTQQEDSAVYLCASSPTSRNEQYFGPGTRLTVT.

V gene TRBV10-3 combines with J gene TRBJ2-7; D call uncertain. The CDR3 length is 12 residues. V lost 3 bases and J 7 bases, leaving 10 bases between the germline ends. Germline V gives CDR1 ENHRY, CDR2 SYGVKD. CDR3 in amino acids: CAISDSTTEQYF. CDR3 sequence (DNA): TGTGCCATCAGTGACAGTACTACTGAGCAGTACTTC.

The table lists this clone with a few counts. The chain links TRBV11-1 to TRBJ2-3; D possibly corresponds to TRBD2 (6 bases). Deletions cut 4 bases from V and 6 bases from J, with 11 bases between. The CDR3 totals 13 residues. Looked up from germline, CDR1 is SGHAT and CDR2 is FQDESV (reference sequence). CDR3 coding DNA: TGTGCCAGCAGCTCCCGACTAGGCGATACGCAGTATTTT. It is translated as CASSSRLGDTQYF.

The chain recombines TRBV30 with TRBJ2-1, with D uncertain. Germline CDR1 reads GTSNPN; CDR2 reads SVGIG (reference sequence). V lost 3 bases, J lost 2 bases, and 14 bases lay in between. This CDR3 has 15 amino acids. As DNA, the CDR3 is TGTGCCTGGAGATGGTCCGCCAGTGCCTACAATGAGCAGTTCTTC. Protein sequence: CAWRWSASAYNEQFF.

This clone turned up a few times. J is TRBJ1-5 and V is TRBV11-2; TRBD1 is a possible D gene (5 bases). This CDR3 contains 14 residues. Per germline, CDR1 SGHAT and CDR2 FQNNGV. V was shortened by 4 bases and J by 1 base, with 8 bases between the two germline ends. The CDR3 loop is CASSWGSSNQPQHF. The CDR3 DNA reads as TGTGCCAGCAGCTGGGGGTCCAGCAATCAGCCCCAGCATTTT.

The rearrangement joins TRBV30 to TRBJ2-4; possibly TRBD1 for D (5 bases). V shed 2 bases and J shed 6 bases, with 14 bases lying between them. Germline assignment: CDR1 GTSNPN and CDR2 SVGIG (reference sequence). This CDR3 comprises 14 residues. The CDR3 region has the DNA TGTGCCTGGAGTCCAGGGTTCAGCGTAAACATTCAGTACTTC. This gives the protein CAWSPGFSVNIQYF. Drawing the rest from reference TRBV30 and TRBJ2-4, the complete variable domain is SQTIHQWPATLVQPVGSPLSLECTVEGTSNPNLYWYRQAAGRGLQLLFYSVGIGQISSEVPQNLSASRPQDRQFILSSKKLLLSDSGFYLCAWSPGFSVNIQYFGAGTRLSVL.

The chain combines TRBV30 with TRBJ1-5; no clear D gene. This CDR3 is 15 amino acids long. V shed 2 bases and J shed 3 bases, with 14 bases lying between them. The germline V gene encodes CDR1 GTSNPN and CDR2 SVGIG (reference sequence). CDR3 residues: CAWSPLLNHNQPQHF. CDR3 nucleotide sequence: TGTGCCTGGAGTCCCCTGCTAAATCACAATCAGCCCCAGCATTTT.

This clone was recorded a few times. The chain combines TRBV28 with TRBJ2-1, with D unresolved. The CDR3 covers 12 residues. V was clipped by 6 bases and J by 5 bases, with 8 bases between them. Germline CDR1 reads MDHEN; CDR2 reads SYDVKM. CDR3 nucleotide sequence: TGTGCCAGCAGCCTCCGGGACAATGAGCAGTTCTTC. It translates to CASSLRDNEQFF.

The J gene is TRBJ2-1, the V gene TRBV2; TRBD1 or TRBD2 may be the D gene (5 bases each). V lost 5 bases and J 6 bases, leaving 11 bases between the germline ends. CDR1 is SNHLY and CDR2 is FYNNEI in the germline V gene. The CDR3 consists of 13 residues. As DNA, the CDR3 is TGTGCCAGCAGTTGGGACGGAACCAATGAGCAGTTCTTC. Translation gives CASSWDGTNEQFF.

This clone was counted between two and nine times. This chain uses TRBV28 with TRBJ2-5; D unclear. V shed 2 bases and J shed 4 bases, with 2 bases lying between them. This CDR3 contains 11 residues. The germline CDR1 and CDR2 sequences are MDHEN and SYDVKM. CDR3: CASSLRETQYF. The CDR3 bases are TGTGCCAGCAGTTTAAGAGAGACCCAGTACTTC.

The rearrangement uses TRBV30 and TRBJ2-3, with D uncertain. Trimming left V 3 bases short and J 0 bases short, with 4 bases between. The CDR3 covers 12 residues. Per germline, CDR1 GTSNPN and CDR2 SVGIG (reference sequence). DNA for the CDR3: TGTGCCTGGAGGGCTAGCACAGATACGCAGTATTTT. Its protein product is CAWRASTDTQYF.